Listed here are 10 T cell receptor beta chains from one sample, sequenced in a study of siplizumab effects on memory and regulatory T cells. TCRdb's copy holds only in-frame clones and misses some; the assay was immunoSEQ multiplex PCR. The table shows 100,000 or so clones, with just over 90% occurring only once. Material: CD4+ T cells sorted from blood. The receptors derive from a human donor in good health.

The V and J genes are TRBV30 and TRBJ1-4, with unresolved D. The V gene's germline CDR1 is GTSNPN and CDR2 SVGIG (reference sequence). CDR3 length: 11 residues. With 5 bases removed from V and 7 bases from J, the gap between germline ends came to 8 bases. The DNA of the CDR3 is TGTGCCTGGCTCATTTCTGAAAAACTGTTTTTT. This translates into CAWLISEKLFF.

The rearrangement uses TRBV2 and TRBJ2-4; TRBD1 matches at 7 bases. The ends lost 4 bases at V and 0 bases at J; junction bases unmatched: 6. This CDR3 contains 16 residues. Germline values: CDR1 SNHLY, CDR2 FYNNEI. The CDR3 DNA reads as TGTGCCAGCAGTGCCGAAGGGGGCGGAGCCAAAAACATTCAGTACTTC. It specifies CASSAEGGGAKNIQYF.

This clone appeared a single time. The gene calls are TRBV6-1 and TRBJ1-5; 7 bases agree with TRBD1. Germline V gene lookup returns CDR1 MNHNS and CDR2 SASEGT. V lost 6 bases, J lost 4 bases, and 6 bases stayed unmatched. This CDR3 comprises 14 residues. The CDR3 DNA is TGTGCCAGCAGCCGGGACAGAAATAATCAGCCCCAGCATTTT. Translated, it gives CASSRDRNNQPQHF.

The J gene is TRBJ2-1, the V gene TRBV14; D unresolved. V gave up 0 bases and J gave up 12 bases, with 12 bases separating them. The CDR3 has 13 residues. CDR1 is SGHDN and CDR2 is FVKESK in the germline V gene. The CDR3 region is CASSQDLGSVQFF. CDR3 DNA: TGTGCCAGCAGCCAAGATCTTGGCTCCGTGCAGTTCTTC.

V and J are TRBV30 and TRBJ2-7, with a weak D call TRBD1 (5 bases). Germline V CDR1 and CDR2: GTSNPN, SVGIG (reference sequence). V lost 5 bases, J lost 4 bases, and 9 bases lay in between. The CDR3 spans 11 residues. The CDR3 protein is CAWDREYEQYF. The CDR3, as DNA: TGTGCCTGGGACAGAGAGTACGAGCAGTACTTC.

The chain uses TRBV11-3 and TRBJ1-1, with D tentatively TRBD1 (5 bases). This CDR3 region has 17 residues. Germline CDR1 and CDR2: SGHNT and YENEEA. V was pared by 0 bases and J by 1 base, with 15 bases between. The CDR3 spells CASSLDHFLGPNTEAFF. The DNA of the CDR3 is TGTGCCAGCAGCTTAGATCACTTCCTGGGGCCGAACACTGAAGCTTTCTTT.

The chain couples TRBV27 to TRBJ2-7; D gene unclear. The CDR3 has 13 amino acids. The V end lost 6 bases, the J end lost 3 bases, and 12 bases lay between the germline ends. Germline V gene lookup returns CDR1 MNHEY and CDR2 SMNVEV (reference sequence). The CDR3 loop reads CASSRQDGYEQYF. The CDR3 region has the DNA TGTGCCAGCAGCCGCCAGGACGGCTACGAGCAGTACTTC.

The gene calls are TRBV7-2 and TRBJ2-3; D gene ambiguous. Trimming shortened V by 1 base and J by 6 bases, and 8 bases separated the two germline ends. There are 13 residues in the CDR3. Germline V lookup: CDR1 SGHTA, CDR2 FQGNSA. The chain's CDR3 is CASSLVGRDTQYF. Written as DNA, the CDR3 is TGTGCCAGCAGCTTAGTTGGTCGGGATACGCAGTATTTT.

Here the CDR3 reads CASSQITNGLAGNNEQFF. CDR3 sequence (DNA): TGTGCCAGCAGCCAAATCACCAACGGACTAGCGGGGAACAATGAGCAGTTCTTC. V and J are TRBV4-2 and TRBJ2-1, with 12 bases matching TRBD2. The germline CDR1 and CDR2 sequences are LGHNA and YNFKEQ. Germline trimming cut 2 bases from V and 5 bases from J; bases unmatched to any gene: 10. This CDR3 spans 18 amino acids.

This clone was picked up one time. The chain has TRBV2 and TRBJ1-5; no clear D gene. Germline CDR1 is SNHLY and CDR2 is FYNNEI. V was cut by 0 bases and J by 3 bases, with 6 bases left in between. The CDR3 runs to 14 residues. In DNA, the CDR3 is TGTGCCAGCAGTGAAGCCTACCCCAATCAGCCCCAGCATTTT. This translates into CASSEAYPNQPQHF.